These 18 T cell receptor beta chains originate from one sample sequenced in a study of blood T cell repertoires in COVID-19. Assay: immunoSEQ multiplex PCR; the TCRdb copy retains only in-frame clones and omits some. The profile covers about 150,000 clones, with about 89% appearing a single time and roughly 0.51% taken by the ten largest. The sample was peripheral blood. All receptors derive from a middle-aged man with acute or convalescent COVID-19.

As DNA, the CDR3 is TGTGCCAGCAGCGCGAGAGGCAATGAGCAGTTCTTC. Protein product: CASSARGNEQFF. The chain links TRBV5-4 to TRBJ2-1, with no clear D. V shed 4 bases and J shed 6 bases, with 8 bases lying between them. Germline V gene sequence: CDR1 SGHNT, CDR2 YYREEE (reference sequence). The CDR3 loop spans 12 amino acids.

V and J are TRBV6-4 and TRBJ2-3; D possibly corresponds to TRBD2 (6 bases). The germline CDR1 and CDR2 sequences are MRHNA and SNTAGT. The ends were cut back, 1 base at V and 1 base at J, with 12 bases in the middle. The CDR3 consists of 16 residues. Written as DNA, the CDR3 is TGTGCCAGCAGTGACTGGCCCGGGGGAGGCACAGATACGCAGTATTTT. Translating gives CASSDWPGGGTDTQYF.

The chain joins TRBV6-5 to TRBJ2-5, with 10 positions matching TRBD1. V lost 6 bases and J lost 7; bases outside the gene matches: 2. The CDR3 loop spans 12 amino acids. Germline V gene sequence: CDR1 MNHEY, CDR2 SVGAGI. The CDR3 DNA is TGTGCCAGCAGGGACAGGGGGTGGACCCAGTACTTC. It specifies CASRDRGWTQYF.

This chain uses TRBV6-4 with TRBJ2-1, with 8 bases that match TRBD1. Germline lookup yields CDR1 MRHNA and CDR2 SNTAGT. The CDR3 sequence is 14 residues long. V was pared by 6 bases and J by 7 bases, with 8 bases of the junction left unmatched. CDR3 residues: CASSEDRASNEQFF. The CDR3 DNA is TGTGCCAGCAGCGAGGACAGGGCATCAAATGAGCAGTTCTTC.

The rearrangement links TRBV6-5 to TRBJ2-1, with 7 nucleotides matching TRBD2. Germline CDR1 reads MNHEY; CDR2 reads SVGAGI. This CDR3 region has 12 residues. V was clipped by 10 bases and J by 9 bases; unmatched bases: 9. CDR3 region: CATSSGIAEQFF. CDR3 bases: TGTGCCACCTCTAGCGGCATCGCTGAGCAGTTCTTC.

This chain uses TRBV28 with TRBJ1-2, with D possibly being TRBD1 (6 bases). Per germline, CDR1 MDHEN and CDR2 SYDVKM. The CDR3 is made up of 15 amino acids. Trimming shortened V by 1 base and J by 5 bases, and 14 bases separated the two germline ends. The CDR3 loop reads CASSLSVGGGYGYTF. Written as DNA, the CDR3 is TGTGCCAGCAGTTTATCGGTAGGGGGTGGGTATGGCTACACCTTC.

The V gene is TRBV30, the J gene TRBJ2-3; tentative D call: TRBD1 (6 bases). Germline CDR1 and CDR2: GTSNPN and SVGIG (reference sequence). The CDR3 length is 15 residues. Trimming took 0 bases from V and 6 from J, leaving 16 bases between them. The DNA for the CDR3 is TGTGCCTGGAGTGTAGTTGGAACAGGGCTTGATACGCAGTATTTT. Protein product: CAWSVVGTGLDTQYF.

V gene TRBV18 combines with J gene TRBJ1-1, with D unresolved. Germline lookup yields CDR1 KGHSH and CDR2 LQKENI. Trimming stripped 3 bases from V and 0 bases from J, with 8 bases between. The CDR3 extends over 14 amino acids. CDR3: CASSPQTMNTEAFF. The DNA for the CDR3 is TGTGCCAGCTCACCTCAGACAATGAACACTGAAGCTTTCTTT.

CDR3 in DNA: TGTGCCAGCAGTTCCGGGACTAGCGAGCAGTTCTTC. It specifies CASSSGTSEQFF. The V gene is TRBV27, the J gene TRBJ2-1; 9 bases line up with TRBD2. The germline CDR1 and CDR2 sequences are MNHEY and SMNVEV (reference sequence). V dropped 4 bases and J dropped 10; count of bases not matched to a gene: 2. The CDR3 contains 12 residues.

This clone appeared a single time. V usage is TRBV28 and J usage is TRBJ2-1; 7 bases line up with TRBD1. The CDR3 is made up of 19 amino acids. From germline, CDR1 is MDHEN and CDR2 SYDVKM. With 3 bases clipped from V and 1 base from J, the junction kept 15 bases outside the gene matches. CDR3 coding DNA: TGTGCCAGCAGTTTCCCCCCCAATCCGACAGGGAAATCCTACAATGAGCAGTTCTTC. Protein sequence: CASSFPPNPTGKSYNEQFF. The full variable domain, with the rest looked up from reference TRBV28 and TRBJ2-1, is DVKVTQSSRYLVKRTGEKVFLECVQDMDHENMFWYRQDPGLGLRLIYFSYDVKMKEKGDIPEGYSVSREKKERFSLILESASTNQTSMYLCASSFPPNPTGKSYNEQFFGPGTRLTVL.

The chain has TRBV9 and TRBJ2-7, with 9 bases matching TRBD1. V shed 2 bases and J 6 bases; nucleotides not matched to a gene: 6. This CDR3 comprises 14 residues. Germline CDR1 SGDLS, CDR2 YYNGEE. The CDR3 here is CASSVGQGSFEQYF. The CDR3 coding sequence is TGTGCCAGCAGCGTTGGACAGGGGAGTTTCGAGCAGTACTTC.

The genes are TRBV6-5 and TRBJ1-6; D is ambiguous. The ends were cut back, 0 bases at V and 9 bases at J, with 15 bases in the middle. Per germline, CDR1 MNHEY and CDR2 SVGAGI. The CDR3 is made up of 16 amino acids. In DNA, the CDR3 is TGTGCCAGCAGTTACTCGTTCAGGAGGTTGAGTTCACCCCTCCACTTT. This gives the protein CASSYSFRRLSSPLHF.

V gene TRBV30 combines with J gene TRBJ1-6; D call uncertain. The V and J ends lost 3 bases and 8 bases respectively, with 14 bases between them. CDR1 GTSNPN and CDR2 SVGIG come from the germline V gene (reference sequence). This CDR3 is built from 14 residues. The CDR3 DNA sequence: TGTGCCTGGAGAAGGATGAGCGACGATTCACCCCTCCACTTT. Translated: CAWRRMSDDSPLHF.

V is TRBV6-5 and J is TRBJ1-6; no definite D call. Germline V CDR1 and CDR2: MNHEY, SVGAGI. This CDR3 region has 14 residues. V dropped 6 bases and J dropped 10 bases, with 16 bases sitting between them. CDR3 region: CASSQSGFGSPLHF. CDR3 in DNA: TGTGCCAGCAGCCAGAGCGGGTTTGGATCACCCCTCCACTTT.

Here the CDR3 reads CSVAPGFPSGANVLTF. The CDR3 DNA reads as TGCAGCGTTGCTCCAGGGTTTCCCTCTGGGGCCAACGTCCTGACTTTC. This chain connects TRBV29-1 to TRBJ2-6, with a tentative D call TRBD1 (5 bases). Germline V gene lookup returns CDR1 SQVTM and CDR2 ANQGSEA. V was pared by 4 bases and J by 0 bases, with 13 bases between. This CDR3 spans 16 amino acids.

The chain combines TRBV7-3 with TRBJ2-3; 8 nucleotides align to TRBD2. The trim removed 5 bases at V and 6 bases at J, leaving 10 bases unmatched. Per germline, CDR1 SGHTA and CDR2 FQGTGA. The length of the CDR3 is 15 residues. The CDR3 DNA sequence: TGTGCCAGCAGCCAAGCGGGGGCCAACAGGGATACGCAGTATTTT. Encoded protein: CASSQAGANRDTQYF. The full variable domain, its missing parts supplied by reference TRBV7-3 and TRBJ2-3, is GAGVSQTPSNKVTEKGKYVELRCDPISGHTALYWYRQSLGQGPEFLIYFQGTGAADDSGLPNDRFFAVRPEGSVSTLKIQRTERGDSAVYLCASSQAGANRDTQYFGPGTRLTVL.

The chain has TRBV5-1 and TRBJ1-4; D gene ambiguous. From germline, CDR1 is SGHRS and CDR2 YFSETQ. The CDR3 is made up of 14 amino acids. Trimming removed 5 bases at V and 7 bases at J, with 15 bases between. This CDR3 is CASRAGIRGEKLFF. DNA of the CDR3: TGCGCCAGCAGGGCCGGGATACGAGGTGAAAAACTGTTTTTT.

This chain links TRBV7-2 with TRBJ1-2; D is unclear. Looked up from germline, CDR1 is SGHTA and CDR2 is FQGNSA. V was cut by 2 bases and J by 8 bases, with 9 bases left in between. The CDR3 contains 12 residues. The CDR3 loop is CASSLLVEGYTF. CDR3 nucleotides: TGTGCCAGCAGCTTATTGGTGGAGGGCTACACCTTC.